The source of this TCR beta chain is a study of blood T cell repertoires in COVID-19. Study information: Whether acute or convalescent, the COVID-19 samples came from the United States, Italy and Spain. From T cells, B-cell-depleted T cells, or PBMCs came the material, which was cDNA or gDNA.

As processed by the authors: Amplification of reference gene primers was used by the study to estimate nucleated cell counts. Here immunoSEQ multiplex PCR was the method, and the copy in TCRdb shows in-frame clones only, minus some. Clone size and the V and J calls come from that table; the DNA yielded D and trimming. The sample carries around 150,000 clones, roughly 76% recorded once. CDR3 length equals 15 residues. The V and J ends lost 6 bases and 4 bases, in that order; junction bases with no gene match: 8. Germline V gene data show CDR1 as MDHEN and CDR2 as SYDVKM. This sequence was found in a woman in her fifties or sixties with active or convalescent COVID-19. The sequenced material came from peripheral blood. This sequence joins TRBV28 and TRBJ1-5; 8 nucleotides line up with TRBD1. In nucleotides, the CDR3 is TGTGCCAGCAGATCAGGGGGCGTCCGTAATCAGCCCCAGCATTTT. Its translation: CASRSGGVRNQPQHF.